One sample yielded the 25 T cell receptor beta chains listed below, sequenced in a study of a mutant IDH1 vaccine in newly diagnosed glioma. Documented time point: week 23, last vaccination. One vaccine dose held 300 ug of mutant IDH1 20-mer peptide and came with topical imiquimod. Clones were sequenced by immunoSEQ multiplex PCR, and TCRdb holds only the in-frame ones, with some missing. Here the sample spans some 80,000 clones, 75% to 90% being singletons. No antigen is known for these receptors. The sample in question was PBMCs, obtained from a glioma patient whose treatment included an IDH1 peptide vaccine. These receptor sequences come from a woman between 45 and 65 years old with glioma.

The genes are TRBV6-6 and TRBJ1-1; D unresolved. Trimming took 2 bases from V and 4 from J, leaving 11 bases between them. CDR1 and CDR2 (germline): MNHNY, SVGAGI (reference sequence). This CDR3 has 14 residues. CDR3 protein: CASSYDDISTEAFF. CDR3 DNA sequence: TGTGCCAGCAGTTACGACGATATCAGCACTGAAGCTTTCTTT.

The sample holds one count of this clone. This CDR3 is also generated by other DNA sequences in the sample. The genes are TRBV5-4 and TRBJ2-1; no clear D. Between the trimmed V and J ends, which lost 0 bases and 4 bases, there was a span of 5 bases. There are 13 residues in the CDR3. CDR1 SGHNT and CDR2 YYREEE come from the germline V gene (reference sequence). Here the CDR3 reads CASSLDSYNEQFF. The CDR3 coding sequence is TGTGCCAGCAGCTTGGACTCTTACAATGAGCAGTTCTTC.

This clone was seen more than once but under ten times. The chain is built from TRBV5-5 and TRBJ2-3; 7 bases map to TRBD2. The length of the CDR3 is 15 residues. V was pared by 1 base and J by 0 bases, with 2 bases of the junction left unmatched. CDR1 and CDR2 (germline): SGHKS, YYEKEE (reference sequence). As DNA, the CDR3 is TGTGCCAGCAGCTTGAAGCGGGGTAGCACAGATACGCAGTATTTT. The encoded protein is CASSLKRGSTDTQYF.

This clone was observed a single time. This chain uses TRBV29-1 with TRBJ2-1; 7 bases fit TRBD1. The CDR3 length is 15 residues. J was trimmed by 0 bases and V by 5 bases; bases with no gene match: 7. Germline CDR1 SQVTM, CDR2 ANQGSEA. DNA for the CDR3: TGCAGCGTTTTTCCGACAGGGCGCTCCTACAATGAGCAGTTCTTC. This translates into CSVFPTGRSYNEQFF.

This chain uses TRBV29-1 with TRBJ1-2; 8 bases line up with TRBD1. CDR1 and CDR2 from the germline V gene are SQVTM and ANQGSEA. This CDR3 comprises 12 residues. J lost 5 bases, V lost 6 bases, and 5 bases had no gene match. CDR3 nucleotide sequence: TGCAGCGTCCGACAGGGGTCGTATGGCTACACCTTC. Residues: CSVRQGSYGYTF.

The chain links TRBV6-6 to TRBJ1-2; tentatively, D is TRBD1 (5 bases). This CDR3 is 13 amino acids long. The V gene lost 6 bases and the J gene lost 6 bases, with 14 bases spanning the gap. Germline loops: CDR1 MNHNY, CDR2 SVGAGI (reference sequence). CDR3 sequence: CASRADGTDGYTF. CDR3 in DNA: TGTGCCAGCAGAGCGGACGGGACGGATGGCTACACCTTC.

This clone was detected only once. The chain joins TRBV28 to TRBJ2-7, with no clear D. The CDR3 runs to 11 residues. CDR1 and CDR2 from the germline V gene are MDHEN and SYDVKM. Between the trimmed V and J ends, which lost 4 bases and 7 bases, there was a span of 8 bases. The CDR3 sequence is CASSSNIEQYF. The DNA of the CDR3 is TGTGCCAGCAGTTCGAATATAGAGCAGTACTTC.

The J gene is TRBJ2-1, the V gene TRBV6-5; 12 nucleotides line up with TRBD2. There are 16 residues in the CDR3. Losses at the gene ends were 2 bases for V and 6 bases for J; bases not matched to a gene: 5. CDR1 is MNHEY and CDR2 is SVGAGI in the germline V gene. CDR3 DNA: TGTGCCAGCAGTTACCCAAAGACTAGCGGGAGCAATGAGCAGTTCTTC. This sequence encodes CASSYPKTSGSNEQFF.

The chain links TRBV28 to TRBJ2-1; TRBD1 matches 9 bases. CDR1 and CDR2 (germline): MDHEN, SYDVKM. The CDR3 has 17 amino acids. Trimming took 6 bases from V and 1 from J; bases not matched to a gene: 10. Here the CDR3 reads CASRSSRGQGSYNEQFF. In DNA form, the CDR3 reads TGTGCCAGCAGGAGCTCCCGGGGACAGGGTTCCTACAATGAGCAGTTCTTC.

The V gene is TRBV6-1, the J gene TRBJ2-1, with D possibly being TRBD2 (7 bases). Germline values: CDR1 MNHNS, CDR2 SASEGT. This CDR3 has 12 residues. Trimming removed 7 bases from V and 15 bases from J, with 19 bases in between. The CDR3 loop reads CASTSLAGAGFF. Here the CDR3 DNA reads TGTGCCAGCACTTCGCTTGCGGGGGCCGGGTTCTTC.

The V and J genes are TRBV7-9 and TRBJ2-5, with 9 bases identical to TRBD1. From germline, CDR1 is SEHNR and CDR2 FQNEAQ (reference sequence). V was clipped by 5 bases and J by 3 bases; unmatched bases: 7. The CDR3 spans 15 residues. This chain's CDR3 is CASSPQGAGEETQYF. In DNA form, the CDR3 reads TGTGCCAGCAGCCCACAGGGGGCGGGAGAAGAGACCCAGTACTTC.

The V call is TRBV28, the J call TRBJ2-5; D is unresolved. The germline V gene has CDR1 MDHEN and CDR2 SYDVKM. The CDR3 runs 15 residues. Trimming cost V 2 bases and J 1 base, with 11 bases left between them. The CDR3 is CASSLVQRFQETQYF. The CDR3 DNA follows: TGTGCCAGCAGTTTAGTACAGCGATTCCAAGAGACCCAGTACTTC.

This chain links TRBV28 with TRBJ1-1; TRBD1 is a possible D gene (5 bases). CDR1 and CDR2 from the germline V gene are MDHEN and SYDVKM. Trimming shortened V by 4 bases and J by 2 bases, and 8 bases separated the two germline ends. The CDR3 loop spans 13 amino acids. CDR3 amino acids: CASSSTANTEAFF. The DNA of the CDR3 is TGTGCCAGCAGTTCGACAGCCAACACTGAAGCTTTCTTT.

This chain links TRBV7-8 with TRBJ2-3; D unclear. The V and J ends lost 4 bases and 3 bases respectively, with 11 bases between them. This CDR3 spans 14 amino acids. Looked up from germline, CDR1 is SGHVS and CDR2 is FQNEAQ. This CDR3 reads CASSSRLQTDTQYF. In DNA, the CDR3 is TGTGCCAGCAGCTCACGGCTGCAGACAGATACGCAGTATTTT.

This clone has a single count. The V call is TRBV7-2, the J call TRBJ2-5; TRBD2 matches 13 bases. Germline CDR1 SGHTA, CDR2 FQGNSA. CDR3 length equals 17 residues. Germline trimming cut 2 bases from V and 4 bases from J; bases unmatched to any gene: 7. The CDR3 loop is CASSLHGLAGVVETQYF. The CDR3 DNA reads TGTGCCAGCAGCTTACACGGACTAGCGGGAGTTGTAGAGACCCAGTACTTC.

This chain connects TRBV28 to TRBJ2-7; D is undetermined. Germline V CDR1 and CDR2: MDHEN, SYDVKM. V was clipped by 6 bases and J by 5 bases, with 11 bases between them. The CDR3 runs 12 residues. This CDR3 is CASRGRSDEQYF. The CDR3 region has the DNA TGTGCCAGCAGGGGTAGGTCCGACGAGCAGTACTTC.

V is TRBV6-5 and J is TRBJ1-5; a weak D match, TRBD1 (6 bases). The V end was cut by 7 bases, the J end by 6 bases, with 13 bases between. Germline V gene data show CDR1 as MNHEY and CDR2 as SVGAGI. This CDR3 has 13 amino acids. CDR3 sequence (DNA): TGTGCCAGCACTAAACAGGGTTTTCAGCCCCAGCATTTT. Encoded protein: CASTKQGFQPQHF.

This clone occurred once. This chain uses TRBV15 with TRBJ2-7; D may be TRBD1 or TRBD2 (5 bases each). This CDR3 is built from 13 residues. Germline values: CDR1 LNHNV, CDR2 YYDKDF (reference sequence). Trimming pared 0 bases from V and 5 bases from J, leaving 8 bases between. DNA of the CDR3: TGTGCCACCAGCAGAGATCGAGGGGACGAGCAGTACTTC. This translates into CATSRDRGDEQYF.

The V and J genes are TRBV18 and TRBJ2-2; tentatively, D is TRBD1 (6 bases). Germline V gene sequence: CDR1 KGHSH, CDR2 LQKENI. The CDR3 runs to 12 residues. V lost 8 bases, J lost 4 bases, and 8 bases lay in between. The CDR3 here is CASGDITGELFF. In nucleotides, the CDR3 is TGTGCCAGCGGGGACATCACCGGGGAGCTGTTTTTT.

V gene TRBV19 combines with J gene TRBJ1-1; D not certain. Trimming stripped 1 base from V and 5 bases from J, with 11 bases between. Germline V gives CDR1 LNHDA, CDR2 SQIVND (reference sequence). The CDR3 totals 14 residues. CDR3 protein: CASSIVRVRTEAFF. CDR3 bases: TGTGCCAGTAGTATAGTGAGGGTTAGGACTGAAGCTTTCTTT.

CDR3 DNA: TGCAGCGTTAAGGTCCCAGGGGGCTACGAGCAGTACTTC. Its protein is CSVKVPGGYEQYF. The chain has TRBV29-1 and TRBJ2-7; 7 nucleotides agree with TRBD1. The J segment lost 3 bases and the V segment lost 5 bases, leaving 7 bases of the junction unmatched. CDR3 length equals 13 residues. CDR1 and CDR2 (germline): SQVTM, ANQGSEA.

The genes are TRBV6-4 and TRBJ2-7; a weak D match, TRBD2 (5 bases). The CDR3 has 12 amino acids. Trimming pared 3 bases from V and 6 bases from J, leaving 9 bases between. Germline-derived CDR1 and CDR2 are MRHNA and SNTAGT. Written as DNA, the CDR3 is TGTGCCAGCAGTGATCCGGGAACCGAGCAGTACTTC. It yields the protein CASSDPGTEQYF.

This clone has just one count. This rearrangement joins TRBV11-1 to TRBJ2-4; D unclear. The CDR3 loop spans 14 amino acids. Between the trimmed V and J ends, which lost 5 bases and 3 bases, there was a span of 11 bases. The germline V gene has CDR1 SGHAT and CDR2 FQDESV (reference sequence). Here the CDR3 reads CASSTQPGKNIQYF. CDR3 sequence (DNA): TGTGCCAGCAGCACACAACCGGGCAAAAACATTCAGTACTTC.

This clone was found once. The V and J genes are TRBV5-6 and TRBJ2-4; a possible D gene is TRBD1 (5 bases). This CDR3 is 13 amino acids long. Trimming removed 0 bases at V and 7 bases at J, with 8 bases between. Germline values: CDR1 SGHDT, CDR2 YYEEEE. The chain's CDR3 is CASSLGRANIQYF. The CDR3 DNA follows: TGTGCCAGCAGCTTGGGCAGGGCGAACATTCAGTACTTC.

This clone was found once. This chain connects TRBV6-5 to TRBJ2-7; 7 bases align to TRBD1. J lost 1 base, V lost 5 bases, and 5 bases had no gene match. Germline CDR1 MNHEY, CDR2 SVGAGI. The CDR3 is 14 residues long. The CDR3 coding sequence is TGTGCCAGCAGTCGGCAGGGGGTGTCCTACGAGCAGTACTTC. Its translation: CASSRQGVSYEQYF.